This T cell receptor (beta chain) was documented in a study of T cells in Graves' hyperthyroidism and ophthalmopathy. Whole-study findings and limits: Classification by a 13 V-J model distinguished ophthalmopathy from stable hyperthyroidism. Most thyroid-expanded clonotypes above 0.001 were also found in blood.

This CDR3 has 15 residues. CDR1 and CDR2 (germline): SGDLS, YYNGEE. Hyperthyroidism patients were newly diagnosed, had disease duration under 2 months, and were aged 18 to 65 years. From approximately 9.1 ml of fresh peripheral blood, PBMCs were isolated. On this clonotype: Its antigen is not known. An end of the junction differs from the germline gene, which may be a read error.

Amplified TCR beta CDR3 regions came from RNA transcripts. Carried out on the TCR CDR3, a first-round RT-PCR used the HTBI primer set. In TCRdb, the multiplex PCR reads were re-called with MiXCR into one record per CDR3 protein. The repertoire holds around 350,000 distinct CDR3 sequences, with under 20% as singletons. The chain employs TRBV9 and TRBJ1-5; D not resolved. The source is a woman younger than 35 with Graves' hyperthyroidism. The sequenced sample consisted of blood. CDR3 in amino acids: CASSAVGEAEEPQHF. As DNA, the CDR3 is TGTGCCAGCAGCGCAGTCGGCGAGGCAGAGGAGCCTCAGCATTTT.